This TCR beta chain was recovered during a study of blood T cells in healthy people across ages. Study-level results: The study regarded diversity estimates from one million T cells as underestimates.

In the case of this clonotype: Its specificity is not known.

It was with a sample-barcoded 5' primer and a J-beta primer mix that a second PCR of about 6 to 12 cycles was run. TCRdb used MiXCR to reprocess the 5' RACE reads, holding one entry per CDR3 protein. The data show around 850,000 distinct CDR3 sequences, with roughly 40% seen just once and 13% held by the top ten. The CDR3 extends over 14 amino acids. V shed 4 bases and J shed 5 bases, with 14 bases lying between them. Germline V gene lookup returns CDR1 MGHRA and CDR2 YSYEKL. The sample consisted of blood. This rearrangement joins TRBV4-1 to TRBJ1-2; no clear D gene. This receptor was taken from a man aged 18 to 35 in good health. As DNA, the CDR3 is TGCGCCAGCAGCCCCCCTGCTTTTCGGTATGGCTACACCTTC. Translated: CASSPPAFRYGYTF.